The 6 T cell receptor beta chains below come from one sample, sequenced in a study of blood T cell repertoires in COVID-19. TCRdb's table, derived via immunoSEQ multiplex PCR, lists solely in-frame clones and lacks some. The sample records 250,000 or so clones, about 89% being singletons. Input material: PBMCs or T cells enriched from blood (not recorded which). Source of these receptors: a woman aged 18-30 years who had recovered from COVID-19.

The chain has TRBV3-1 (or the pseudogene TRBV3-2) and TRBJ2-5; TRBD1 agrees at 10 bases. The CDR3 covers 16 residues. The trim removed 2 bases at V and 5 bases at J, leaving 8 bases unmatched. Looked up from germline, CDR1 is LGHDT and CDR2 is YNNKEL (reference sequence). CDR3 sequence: CASSQNTGQGLETQYF. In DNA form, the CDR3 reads TGTGCCAGCAGCCAAAACACGGGACAGGGGTTGGAGACCCAGTACTTC.

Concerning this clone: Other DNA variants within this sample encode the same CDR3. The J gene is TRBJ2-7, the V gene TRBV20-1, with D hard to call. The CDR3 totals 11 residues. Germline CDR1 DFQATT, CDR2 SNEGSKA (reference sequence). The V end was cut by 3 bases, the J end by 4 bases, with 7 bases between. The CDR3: CSARGPYEQYF. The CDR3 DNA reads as TGCAGTGCTAGGGGCCCTTACGAGCAGTACTTC.

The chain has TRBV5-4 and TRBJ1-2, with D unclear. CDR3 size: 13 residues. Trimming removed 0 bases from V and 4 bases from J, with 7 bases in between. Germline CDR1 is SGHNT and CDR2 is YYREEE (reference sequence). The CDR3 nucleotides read TGTGCCAGCAGCTTGGAGTACGGCTATGGCTACACCTTC. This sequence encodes CASSLEYGYGYTF. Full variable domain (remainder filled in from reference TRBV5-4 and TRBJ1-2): ETGVTQSPTHLIKTRGQQVTLRCSSQSGHNTVSWYQQALGQGPQFIFQYYREEENGRGNFPPRFSGLQFPNYSSELNVNALELDDSALYLCASSLEYGYGYTFGSGTRLTVV.

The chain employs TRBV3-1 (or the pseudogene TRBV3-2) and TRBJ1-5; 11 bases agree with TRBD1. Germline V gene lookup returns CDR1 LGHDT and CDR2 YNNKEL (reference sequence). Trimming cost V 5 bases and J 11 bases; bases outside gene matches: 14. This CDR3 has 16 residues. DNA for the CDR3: TGTGCCAGCAGCGTCGCATTGGACAGGGGGCCCGAAGCCCAGCATTTT. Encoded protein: CASSVALDRGPEAQHF.

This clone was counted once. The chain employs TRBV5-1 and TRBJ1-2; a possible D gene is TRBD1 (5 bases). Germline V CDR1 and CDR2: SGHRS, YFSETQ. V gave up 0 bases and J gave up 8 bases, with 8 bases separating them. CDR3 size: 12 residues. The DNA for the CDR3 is TGCGCCAGCAGCTTGGGAAACAGGGGCTACACCTTC. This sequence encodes CASSLGNRGYTF. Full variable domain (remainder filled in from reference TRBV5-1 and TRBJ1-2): KAGVTQTPRYLIKTRGQQVTLSCSPISGHRSVSWYQQTPGQGLQFLFEYFSETQRNKGNFPGRFSGRQFSNSRSEMNVSTLELGDSALYLCASSLGNRGYTFGSGTRLTVV.

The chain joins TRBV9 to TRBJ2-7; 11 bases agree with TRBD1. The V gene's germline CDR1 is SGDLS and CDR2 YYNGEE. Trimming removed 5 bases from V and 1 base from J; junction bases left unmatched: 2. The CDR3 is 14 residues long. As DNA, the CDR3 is TGTGCCAGCAGTGGACAGGGGGCTTCCTACGAGCAGTACTTC. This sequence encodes CASSGQGASYEQYF. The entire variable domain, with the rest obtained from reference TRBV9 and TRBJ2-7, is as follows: DSGVTQTPKHLITATGQRVTLRCSPRSGDLSVYWYQQSLDQGLQFLIQYYNGEERAKGNILERFSAQQFPDLHSELNLSSLELGDSALYFCASSGQGASYEQYFGPGTRLTVT.